The 28 T cell receptor beta chains reported below all come from one sample, sequenced in a study of shared clonotypes between healthy human individuals. TCRdb's table, derived via immunoSEQ multiplex PCR, lists solely in-frame clones and lacks some. The sample has around 2.3 million clones, around 95% seen once; the top ten hold 0.13%. Sequenced: naive CD4+ T cells sorted from blood. Subset given: CD45RA+ positively selected. These receptors all stem from a man between 18 and 35 years old in good health.

The chain uses TRBV4-3 and TRBJ2-1; possibly TRBD2 for D (5 bases). This CDR3 is 15 amino acids long. V lost 0 bases and J lost 2, with 8 bases in between. CDR1 and CDR2 (germline): LGHNA, YSLEER. CDR3 sequence reads: CASSQETGTYNEQFF. DNA of the CDR3: TGCGCCAGCAGCCAAGAAACGGGAACCTACAATGAGCAGTTCTTC.

This clone was seen just once. As DNA, the CDR3 is TGTGCCAGCAGCTTGGACTCGGAGGGGGGCTACACCTTC. As protein: CASSLDSEGGYTF. The chain uses TRBV5-4 and TRBJ1-2, with D possibly TRBD1 on 5 matching bases. CDR3 size: 13 residues. Germline V lookup: CDR1 SGHNT, CDR2 YYREEE (reference sequence). Trimming left V 0 bases short and J 8 bases short, with 11 bases between.

The gene calls are TRBV7-2 and TRBJ1-3; 10 nucleotides align to TRBD1. Germline-derived CDR1 and CDR2 are SGHTA and FQGNSA. The V segment lost 5 bases and the J segment 4 bases; nucleotides outside the gene matches: 11. The CDR3 covers 17 residues. The CDR3 DNA follows: TGTGCCAGCAGCCTACCTCCCGGGACAGGGGTAGGAAACACCATATATTTT. Translation gives CASSLPPGTGVGNTIYF.

The chain links TRBV19 to TRBJ2-7; possibly TRBD1 for D (6 bases). There are 13 residues in the CDR3. Germline CDR1 LNHDA, CDR2 SQIVND (reference sequence). Trimming shortened V by 4 bases and J by 7 bases, and 14 bases separated the two germline ends. CDR3 loop: CASSTYSGQEQYF. Written as DNA, the CDR3 is TGTGCCAGTAGTACCTACAGCGGACAGGAGCAGTACTTC.

V is TRBV30 and J is TRBJ2-1; 14 nucleotides line up with TRBD2. The J segment lost 10 bases and the V segment lost 2 bases, leaving 7 bases of the junction unmatched. Germline CDR1 GTSNPN, CDR2 SVGIG (reference sequence). The CDR3 totals 15 residues. The CDR3: CAWSSGLAGVSEQFF. The CDR3 nucleotides read TGTGCCTGGAGTTCGGGACTAGCGGGAGTAAGCGAGCAGTTCTTC.

This clone came up once. This chain links TRBV14 with TRBJ2-1; D ambiguous. V was pared by 1 base and J by 4 bases, with 8 bases between. The CDR3 runs 14 residues. Germline-derived CDR1 and CDR2 are SGHDN and FVKESK. Written as DNA, the CDR3 is TGTGCCAGCAGCCAAGGGGTAGTATACAATGAGCAGTTCTTC. The encoded protein is CASSQGVVYNEQFF.

V usage is TRBV18 and J usage is TRBJ2-1; tentative D call: TRBD2 (5 bases). The germline CDR1 and CDR2 sequences are KGHSH and LQKENI. The V gene lost 4 bases and the J gene lost 5 bases, with 9 bases spanning the gap. The length of the CDR3 is 13 residues. CDR3 DNA sequence: TGTGCCAGCTCACTCCTCGGGAACAATGAGCAGTTCTTC. Its protein product is CASSLLGNNEQFF.

The chain carries TRBV19 and TRBJ1-1, with D hard to call. CDR1 LNHDA and CDR2 SQIVND come from the germline V gene (reference sequence). The V and J ends lost 1 base and 5 bases respectively, with 8 bases between them. This CDR3 has 13 residues. CDR3 loop: CASSIVLRTEAFF. The CDR3 DNA follows: TGTGCCAGTAGTATAGTACTTCGGACTGAAGCTTTCTTT. The whole variable domain, remainder taken from reference TRBV19 and TRBJ1-1, is DGGITQSPKYLFRKEGQNVTLSCEQNLNHDAMYWYRQDPGQGLRLIYYSQIVNDFQKGDIAEGYSVSREKKESFPLTVTSAQKNPTAFYLCASSIVLRTEAFFGQGTRLTVV.

The sample holds a few counts of this clone. The sample has other DNA sequences that encode this CDR3 too. The chain carries TRBV7-2 and TRBJ1-5; no firm D call. Germline values: CDR1 SGHTA, CDR2 FQGNSA. The CDR3 is 12 residues long. The V gene lost 4 bases and the J gene lost 3 bases, with 4 bases spanning the gap. The CDR3 loop is CASSSYNQPQHF. CDR3 DNA sequence: TGTGCCAGCAGCTCCTACAATCAGCCCCAGCATTTT.

This chain joins TRBV4-1 and TRBJ2-4, with 9 nucleotides matching TRBD2. Unmatched junction bases numbered 15, after V lost 2 bases and J lost 1 base. CDR1 and CDR2 (germline): MGHRA, YSYEKL. This CDR3 comprises 20 residues. The CDR3 DNA follows: TGCGCCAGCAGCCAATTGGGTCCAGCGGGGGGTTTTCTGGCCAAAAACATTCAGTACTTC. Translated, it gives CASSQLGPAGGFLAKNIQYF.

About this clone: One end of the junction does not line up with germline, which may come from a read error. This chain uses TRBV13 with TRBJ1-6; 8 bases fit TRBD1. This CDR3 region has 16 residues. CDR1 is PRHDT, CDR2 FYEKMQ, per germline (reference sequence). CDR3 in amino acids: CASSLGQGPYNSPLHF. CDR3 sequence (DNA): TGTGCCAGCAGCCTAGGACAGGGCCCCTATAATTCACCCCTCCACTTT. Full variable domain (remainder filled in from reference TRBV13 and TRBJ1-6): AAGVIQSPRHLIKEKRETATLKCYPIPRHDTVYWYQQGPGQDPQFLISFYEKMQSDKGSIPDRFSAQQFSDYHSELNMSSLELGDSALYFCASSLGQGPYNSPLHFGNGTRLTVT.

This chain links TRBV19 with TRBJ1-4; D unclear. Germline V gene lookup returns CDR1 LNHDA and CDR2 SQIVND (reference sequence). The CDR3 loop spans 14 amino acids. Trimming took 4 bases from V and 4 from J, leaving 10 bases between them. CDR3 in DNA: TGTGCCAGTAGTACAGCACAGCGTAATGAAAAACTGTTTTTT. The encoded protein is CASSTAQRNEKLFF.

CDR3 coding DNA: TGTGCCGCAGGGGCCCAGCTGCCCCCTCAGCCCCAGCATTTT. Amino acids: CAAGAQLPPQPQHF. The chain has TRBV6-1 and TRBJ1-5; the D gene is possibly TRBD1 (6 bases). Germline values: CDR1 MNHNS, CDR2 SASEGT. The CDR3 covers 14 residues. V dropped 11 bases and J dropped 6 bases, with 20 bases sitting between them.

The V gene is TRBV2, the J gene TRBJ2-5; D uncertain. V shed 7 bases and J shed 5 bases, with 20 bases lying between them. The CDR3 runs to 15 residues. Germline lookup yields CDR1 SNHLY and CDR2 FYNNEI. The CDR3 DNA reads TGTGCCAGCAAGTACGGGTTCCCCGAATTGGAGACCCAGTACTTC. Translation: CASKYGFPELETQYF.

This clone showed up just a few times. Other DNA sequences in the sample encode the same CDR3. For the CDR3, the DNA is TGCGCCAGCAGCTTGGCCGGGCAGGGCGAGACCCAGTACTTC. Its translation is CASSLAGQGETQYF. This chain uses TRBV5-1 with TRBJ2-5; D is possibly TRBD1 (5 bases). The V gene lost 0 bases and the J gene lost 5 bases, with 11 bases spanning the gap. CDR3 length: 14 residues. CDR1 and CDR2 from the germline V gene are SGHRS and YFSETQ.

The chain carries TRBV6-1 and TRBJ2-2; TRBD1 agrees at 8 bases. CDR3 length equals 13 residues. The V gene end was trimmed by 9 bases and the J gene end by 1 base; junction bases not matched to a gene: 1. In germline, CDR1 is MNHNS, CDR2 SASEGT. The CDR3 DNA is TGTGCCAGGGGGACAGGGAACACCGGGGAGCTGTTTTTT. Translated: CARGTGNTGELFF.

The chain links TRBV7-9 to TRBJ2-7, with TRBD2 matching 10 bases. The CDR3 is 15 residues long. Germline V gene sequence: CDR1 SEHNR, CDR2 FQNEAQ (reference sequence). V was pared by 4 bases and J by 6 bases, with 9 bases of the junction left unmatched. CDR3 region: CASSYGLAGVLEQYF. DNA of the CDR3: TGTGCCAGCAGCTATGGGCTAGCGGGGGTCCTCGAGCAGTACTTC.

The chain uses TRBV7-9 and TRBJ2-7; possibly TRBD1 for D (6 bases). CDR3 size: 17 residues. Looked up from germline, CDR1 is SEHNR and CDR2 is FQNEAQ (reference sequence). Trimming pared 2 bases from V and 0 bases from J, leaving 17 bases between. CDR3 sequence reads: CASSLPLPTGSSYEQYF. CDR3 DNA sequence: TGTGCCAGCAGCTTACCTTTGCCTACAGGGAGCTCCTACGAGCAGTACTTC.

The chain joins TRBV18 to TRBJ2-7, with D perhaps matching TRBD1 (5 bases). Trimming left V 4 bases short and J 9 bases short, with 13 bases between. The CDR3 is 12 amino acids. From germline, CDR1 is KGHSH and CDR2 LQKENI. CDR3 sequence (DNA): TGTGCCAGCTCACAGAGACAGAATGGGCAGTACTTC. It codes for CASSQRQNGQYF.

The chain uses TRBV19 and TRBJ1-5; 7 nucleotides match TRBD1. The V and J ends lost 7 bases and 5 bases, in that order; junction bases with no gene match: 11. The V gene's germline CDR1 is LNHDA and CDR2 SQIVND (reference sequence). The CDR3 covers 15 residues. The CDR3 nucleotides are TGTGCCAGTACGAAACAACAGGGGTGGGATCAGCCCCAGCATTTT. This encodes CASTKQQGWDQPQHF.

A note on this clone: Other DNA sequences from this sample encode an identical CDR3 as well. This chain uses TRBV11-2 with TRBJ2-5; no clear D. This CDR3 spans 13 amino acids. The ends were cut back, 2 bases at V and 1 base at J, with 5 bases in the middle. Germline CDR1 is SGHAT and CDR2 is FQNNGV. This CDR3 is CASSLYTQETQYF. The CDR3 nucleotides are TGTGCCAGCAGCTTATACACCCAAGAGACCCAGTACTTC.

The V gene is TRBV30, the J gene TRBJ2-1; D gene ambiguous. The germline V gene has CDR1 GTSNPN and CDR2 SVGIG (reference sequence). V lost 0 bases, J lost 12 bases, and 15 bases lay in between. CDR3 size: 13 residues. As DNA, the CDR3 is TGTGCCTGGAGTGTAAATTCCGGACCCCCGCAGTTCTTC. Its protein product is CAWSVNSGPPQFF.

V usage is TRBV2 and J usage is TRBJ2-7; 9 bases fit TRBD1. Germline V gives CDR1 SNHLY, CDR2 FYNNEI. This CDR3 region has 13 residues. Germline trimming cut 6 bases from V and 7 bases from J; bases unmatched to any gene: 7. The CDR3 nucleotides read TGTGCCAGCAGGGGACAGGGCTTGGGTGAGCAGTACTTC. This encodes CASRGQGLGEQYF.

The V call is TRBV2, the J call TRBJ2-5; TRBD2 is a possible D gene (6 bases). The germline gives CDR1 SNHLY, CDR2 FYNNEI. The CDR3 contains 14 residues. Trimming took off 5 bases at V and 5 bases at J, with 15 bases between the two ends. CDR3 DNA: TGTGCCAGCAGTAGGGACTTCGAAGGGGAGACCCAGTACTTC. Amino acids: CASSRDFEGETQYF.

The chain has TRBV2 and TRBJ1-2; tentatively, D is TRBD1 (6 bases). The CDR3 length is 14 residues. Germline V gene data show CDR1 as SNHLY and CDR2 as FYNNEI. Between the trimmed V and J ends, which lost 4 bases and 4 bases, there was a span of 13 bases. The CDR3 here is CASSVEGGVYGYTF. DNA of the CDR3: TGTGCCAGCAGTGTAGAAGGGGGGGTCTATGGCTACACCTTC.

J is TRBJ1-6 and V is TRBV6-5; D not resolved. This CDR3 comprises 14 residues. Germline values: CDR1 MNHEY, CDR2 SVGAGI. V was shortened by 5 bases and J by 7 bases, with 12 bases between the two germline ends. CDR3 nucleotide sequence: TGTGCCAGCAGTATAACGAGGGAAAATTCACCCCTCCACTTT. It translates to CASSITRENSPLHF.

This sequence joins TRBV11-2 and TRBJ1-2, with D hard to call. V was cut by 5 bases and J by 4 bases, with 14 bases left in between. The CDR3 consists of 14 residues. CDR1 and CDR2 (germline): SGHAT, FQNNGV. CDR3 sequence reads: CASSPPGRTYGYTF. The CDR3, as DNA: TGTGCCAGCAGCCCCCCCGGACGAACCTATGGCTACACCTTC.

The genes are TRBV7-8 and TRBJ2-7; TRBD2 matches 10 bases. V was clipped by 1 base and J by 2 bases; unmatched bases: 11. The CDR3 covers 18 residues. The germline V gene encodes CDR1 SGHVS and CDR2 FQNEAQ. This chain's CDR3 is CASSLVVVGTSETYEQYF. The CDR3 bases are TGTGCCAGCAGCTTAGTAGTTGTTGGGACTAGCGAGACCTACGAGCAGTACTTC. Using reference TRBV7-8 and TRBJ2-7 for the parts outside the CDR3, the full variable domain is GAGVSQSPRYKVAKRGQDVALRCDPISGHVSLFWYQQALGQGPEFLTYFQNEAQLDKSGLPSDRFFAERPEGSVSTLKIQRTQQEDSAVYLCASSLVVVGTSETYEQYFGPGTRLTVT.